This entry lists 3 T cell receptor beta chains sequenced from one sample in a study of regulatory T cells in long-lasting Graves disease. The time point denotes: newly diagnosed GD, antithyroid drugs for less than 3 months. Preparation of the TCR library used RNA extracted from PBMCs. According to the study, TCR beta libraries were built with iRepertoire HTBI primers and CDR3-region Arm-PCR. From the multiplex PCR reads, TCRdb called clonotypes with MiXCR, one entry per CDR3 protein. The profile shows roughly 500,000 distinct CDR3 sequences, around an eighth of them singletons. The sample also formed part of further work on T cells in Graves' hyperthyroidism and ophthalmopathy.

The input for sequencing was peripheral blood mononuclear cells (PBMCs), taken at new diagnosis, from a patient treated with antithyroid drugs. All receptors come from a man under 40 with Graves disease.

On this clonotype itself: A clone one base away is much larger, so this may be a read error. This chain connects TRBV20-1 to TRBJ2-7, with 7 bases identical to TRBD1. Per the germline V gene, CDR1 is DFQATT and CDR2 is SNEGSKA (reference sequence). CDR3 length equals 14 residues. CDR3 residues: CGPGKGARSYEQYF. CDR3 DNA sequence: TGCGGCCCTGGGAAGGGGGCGCGTTCGTACGAGCAGTACTTC.

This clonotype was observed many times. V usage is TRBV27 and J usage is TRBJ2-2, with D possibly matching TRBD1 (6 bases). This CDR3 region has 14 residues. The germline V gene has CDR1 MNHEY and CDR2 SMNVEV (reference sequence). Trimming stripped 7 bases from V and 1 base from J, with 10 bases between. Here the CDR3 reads CASTRGQNTGELFF. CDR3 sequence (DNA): TGTGCCAGCACCAGGGGACAGAACACCGGGGAGCTGTTTTTT.

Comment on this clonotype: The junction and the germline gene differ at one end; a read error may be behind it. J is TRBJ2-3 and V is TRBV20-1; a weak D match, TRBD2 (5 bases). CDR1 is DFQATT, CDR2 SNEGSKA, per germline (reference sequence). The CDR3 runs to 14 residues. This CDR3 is CSTRKGRVSDTRYF. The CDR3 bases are TGCAGTACTAGAAAGGGAAGGGTGTCAGATACGCGGTATTTT.